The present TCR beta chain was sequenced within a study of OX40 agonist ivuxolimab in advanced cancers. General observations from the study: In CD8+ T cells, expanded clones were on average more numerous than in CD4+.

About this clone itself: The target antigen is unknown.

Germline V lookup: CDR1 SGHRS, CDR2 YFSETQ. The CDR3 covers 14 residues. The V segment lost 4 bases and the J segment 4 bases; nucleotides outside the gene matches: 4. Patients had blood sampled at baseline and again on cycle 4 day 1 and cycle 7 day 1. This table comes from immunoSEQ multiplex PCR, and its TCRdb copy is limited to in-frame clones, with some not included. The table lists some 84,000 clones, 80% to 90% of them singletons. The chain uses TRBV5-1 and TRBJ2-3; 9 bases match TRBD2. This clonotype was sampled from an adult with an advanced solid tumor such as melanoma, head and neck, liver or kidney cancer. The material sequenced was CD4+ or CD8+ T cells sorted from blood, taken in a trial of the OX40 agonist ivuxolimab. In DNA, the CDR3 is TGCGCCAGCAGCCCCGCTAGCGGGGCAGATACGCAGTATTTT. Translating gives CASSPASGADTQYF. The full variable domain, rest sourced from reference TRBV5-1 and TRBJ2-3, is KAGVTQTPRYLIKTRGQQVTLSCSPISGHRSVSWYQQTPGQGLQFLFEYFSETQRNKGNFPGRFSGRQFSNSRSEMNVSTLELGDSALYLCASSPASGADTQYFGPGTRLTVL.